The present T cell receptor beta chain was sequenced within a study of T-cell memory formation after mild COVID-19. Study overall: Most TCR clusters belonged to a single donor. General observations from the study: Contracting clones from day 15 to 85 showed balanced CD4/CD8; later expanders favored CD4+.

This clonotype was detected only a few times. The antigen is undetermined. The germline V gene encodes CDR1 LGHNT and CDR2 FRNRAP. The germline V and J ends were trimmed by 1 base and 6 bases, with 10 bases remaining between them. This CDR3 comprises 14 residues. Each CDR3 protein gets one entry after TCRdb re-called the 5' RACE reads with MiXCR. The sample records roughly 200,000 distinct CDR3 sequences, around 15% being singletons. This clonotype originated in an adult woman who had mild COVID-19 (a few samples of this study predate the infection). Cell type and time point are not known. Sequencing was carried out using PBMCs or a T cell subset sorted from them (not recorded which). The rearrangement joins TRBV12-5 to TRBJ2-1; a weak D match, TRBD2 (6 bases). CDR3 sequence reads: CASGLGTTVNEQFF. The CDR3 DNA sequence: TGTGCTAGTGGTTTGGGGACTACGGTCAATGAGCAGTTCTTC. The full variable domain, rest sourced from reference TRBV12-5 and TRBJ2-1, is DARVTQTPRHKVTEMGQEVTMRCQPILGHNTVFWYRQTMMQGLELLAYFRNRAPLDDSGMPKDRFSAEMPDATLATLKIQPSEPRDSAVYFCASGLGTTVNEQFFGPGTRLTVL.